This is a list of T cell receptor beta chains from one sample in a study of blood T cell repertoires in COVID-19. Clones were sequenced by immunoSEQ multiplex PCR, and TCRdb holds only the in-frame ones, with some missing. The sample has tens of thousands of clones; approximately 88% are singletons. The material sequenced was peripheral blood. These receptors originate from a man aged 50 to 60 with active COVID-19. The CDR3 runs from the conserved cysteine through the conserved F or W. The D gene is left open where the match is weak. Some rows mark clone size as missing; the rest say once, few, many or name a class of expanded clone.

J gene,D gene,V gene,clone size,CDR3 protein
TRBJ2-6,.,TRBV27,.,CASRAGNTGANVLTF
TRBJ2-4,.,TRBV7-2,.,CASSLQTQGIQYF
TRBJ2-5,.,TRBV5-5,.,CASSFTPGIQETQYF
TRBJ2-1,.,TRBV24-1,.,CATSDLNLGGQFF
TRBJ1-5,.,TRBV5-1,few,CASRETVYSNQPQHF
TRBJ1-3,.,TRBV3-1/TRBV3-2,.,CASSLLESGNTIYF
TRBJ1-2,TRBD1,TRBV7-8,.,CASSSDRGLGGYTF
TRBJ2-7,TRBD1,TRBV2,.,CASSDTGGQGAYEQYF
TRBJ2-2,.,TRBV4-3,.,CASSPFGTSSNTGELFF
TRBJ2-7,TRBD1,TRBV7-7,.,CASSSGTGVSYEQYF
TRBJ2-3,TRBD2,TRBV6-5,.,CASNSLAGGADTQYF
TRBJ1-2,TRBD1,TRBV7-6,.,CASSFLQQGPYGYTF
TRBJ1-1,.,TRBV3-1/TRBV3-2,.,CASSQEGREAFF
TRBJ2-7,TRBD1,TRBV5-1,.,CASSLAVSGQEFEQYF